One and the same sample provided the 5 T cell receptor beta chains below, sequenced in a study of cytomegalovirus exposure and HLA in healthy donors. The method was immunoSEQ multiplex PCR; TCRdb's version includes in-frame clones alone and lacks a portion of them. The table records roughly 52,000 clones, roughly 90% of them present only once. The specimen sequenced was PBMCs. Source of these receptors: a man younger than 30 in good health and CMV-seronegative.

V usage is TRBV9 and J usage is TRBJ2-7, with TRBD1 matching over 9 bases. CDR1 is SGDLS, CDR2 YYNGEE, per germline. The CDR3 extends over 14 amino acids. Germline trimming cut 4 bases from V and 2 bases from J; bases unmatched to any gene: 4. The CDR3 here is CASSRGDRAYEQYF. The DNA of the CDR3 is TGTGCCAGCAGCCGGGGGGACAGGGCCTACGAGCAGTACTTC.

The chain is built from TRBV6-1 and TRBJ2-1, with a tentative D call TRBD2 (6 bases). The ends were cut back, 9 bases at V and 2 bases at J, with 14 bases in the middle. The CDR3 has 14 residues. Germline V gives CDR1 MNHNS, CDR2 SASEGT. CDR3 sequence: CASGRRGTYNEQFF. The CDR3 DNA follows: TGTGCCAGTGGGAGGCGGGGTACCTACAATGAGCAGTTCTTC.

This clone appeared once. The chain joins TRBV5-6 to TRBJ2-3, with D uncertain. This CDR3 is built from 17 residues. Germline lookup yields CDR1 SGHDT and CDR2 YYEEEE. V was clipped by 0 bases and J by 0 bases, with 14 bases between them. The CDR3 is CASSLEARGSSTDTQYF. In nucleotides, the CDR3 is TGTGCCAGCAGCTTGGAGGCCCGCGGATCTAGCACAGATACGCAGTATTTT.

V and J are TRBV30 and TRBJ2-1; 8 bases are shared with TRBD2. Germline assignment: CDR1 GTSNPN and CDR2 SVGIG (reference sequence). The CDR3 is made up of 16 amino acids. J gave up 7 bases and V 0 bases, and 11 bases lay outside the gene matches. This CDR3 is CAWSVGLARWWNEQFF. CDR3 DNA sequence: TGTGCCTGGAGTGTCGGACTAGCTCGGTGGTGGAATGAGCAGTTCTTC.

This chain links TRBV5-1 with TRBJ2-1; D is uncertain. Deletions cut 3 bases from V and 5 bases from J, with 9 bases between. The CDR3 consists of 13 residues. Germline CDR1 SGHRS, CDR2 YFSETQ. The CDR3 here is CASSSVPDNEQFF. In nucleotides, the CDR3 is TGCGCCAGCAGCTCGGTCCCTGACAATGAGCAGTTCTTC.